The 27 T cell receptor beta chains below all came from one sample that was sequenced in a study of cytomegalovirus exposure and HLA in healthy donors. TCRdb's table, derived via immunoSEQ multiplex PCR, lists solely in-frame clones and lacks some. The repertoire consists of some 46,000 clones, with 80% to 95% occurring once and the leading ten covering over 5.5%. Specimen: PBMCs. These receptors all come from a man between 18 and 29 years old in good health and CMV-seronegative.

The V call is TRBV7-8, the J call TRBJ1-4; D not resolved. The CDR3 spans 13 residues. In germline, CDR1 is SGHVS, CDR2 FQNEAQ. The ends were cut back, 5 bases at V and 5 bases at J, with 9 bases in the middle. The CDR3 coding sequence is TGTGCCAGCAGCCCACTGATCAATGAAAAACTGTTTTTT. Protein: CASSPLINEKLFF.

V and J are TRBV19 and TRBJ1-3, with 7 nucleotides matching TRBD1. CDR3 size: 12 residues. The V gene end was trimmed by 8 bases and the J gene end by 3 bases; junction bases not matched to a gene: 1. The germline CDR1 and CDR2 sequences are LNHDA and SQIVND (reference sequence). The CDR3 DNA reads as TGTGCCAGTGGGACAGATGGAAACACCATATATTTT. It translates to CASGTDGNTIYF. Supplemented by reference TRBV19 and TRBJ1-3, the full variable domain reads DGGITQSPKYLFRKEGQNVTLSCEQNLNHDAMYWYRQDPGQGLRLIYYSQIVNDFQKGDIAEGYSVSREKKESFPLTVTSAQKNPTAFYLCASGTDGNTIYFGEGSWLTVV.

V gene TRBV6-5 combines with J gene TRBJ1-5; perhaps TRBD1 as D (5 bases). The V end lost 5 bases, the J end lost 3 bases, and 14 bases lay between the germline ends. Germline-derived CDR1 and CDR2 are MNHEY and SVGAGI. The CDR3 runs to 15 residues. For the CDR3, the DNA is TGTGCCAGCAGTCCCCAAGACAGTTACAATCAGCCCCAGCATTTT. Encoded protein: CASSPQDSYNQPQHF.

The V call is TRBV9, the J call TRBJ1-1; D might be TRBD1 (6 bases). V lost 0 bases, J lost 2 bases, and 8 bases lay in between. The CDR3 consists of 14 residues. Germline lookup yields CDR1 SGDLS and CDR2 YYNGEE. DNA for the CDR3: TGTGCCAGCAGCGTAGTACAGGGAAACACTGAAGCTTTCTTT. It codes for CASSVVQGNTEAFF.

The chain employs TRBV29-1 and TRBJ2-5; 10 nucleotides align to TRBD1. With V trimmed by 3 bases and J by 5 bases, 6 bases remained unmatched. CDR1 is SQVTM and CDR2 is ANQGSEA in the germline V gene. The CDR3 consists of 14 residues. For the CDR3, the DNA is TGCAGCGTTGATAGGACAGGGGGGAGGGAGACCCAGTACTTC. It yields the protein CSVDRTGGRETQYF. The full variable domain, its missing parts supplied by reference TRBV29-1 and TRBJ2-5, is SAVISQKPSRDICQRGTSLTIQCQVDSQVTMMFWYRQQPGQSLTLIATANQGSEATYESGFVIDKFPISRPNLTFSTLTVSNMSPEDSSIYLCSVDRTGGRETQYFGPGTRLLVL.

This chain links TRBV19 with TRBJ2-1; TRBD2 is a possible D gene (6 bases). This CDR3 region has 18 residues. Trimming took 1 base from V and 0 from J, leaving 16 bases between them. Germline values: CDR1 LNHDA, CDR2 SQIVND (reference sequence). The CDR3 protein is CASSIGGAAGSSYNEQFF. The CDR3 DNA sequence: TGTGCCAGTAGTATAGGTGGGGCGGCGGGGAGCTCCTACAATGAGCAGTTCTTC. The variable domain in full, with the rest retrieved from reference TRBV19 and TRBJ2-1, is DGGITQSPKYLFRKEGQNVTLSCEQNLNHDAMYWYRQDPGQGLRLIYYSQIVNDFQKGDIAEGYSVSREKKESFPLTVTSAQKNPTAFYLCASSIGGAAGSSYNEQFFGPGTRLTVL.

The rearrangement links TRBV6-5 to TRBJ2-7, with D possibly matching TRBD1 (6 bases). The germline gives CDR1 MNHEY, CDR2 SVGAGI. The germline V and J ends were trimmed by 0 bases and 4 bases, with 7 bases remaining between them. The CDR3 sequence is 13 residues long. The CDR3 DNA reads as TGTGCCAGCAGTTACTCGGGGGCTTACGAGCAGTACTTC. Protein: CASSYSGAYEQYF.

This chain uses TRBV4-2 with TRBJ2-1; unclear D gene. Germline CDR1 and CDR2: LGHNA and YNFKEQ. V lost 2 bases, J lost 6 bases, and 11 bases lay in between. The CDR3 covers 14 residues. This CDR3 reads CASSQHVGGNEQFF. In DNA form, the CDR3 reads TGTGCCAGCAGCCAACACGTTGGCGGCAATGAGCAGTTCTTC.

This clone was seen a few times. This chain uses TRBV11-3 with TRBJ2-2, with 8 bases lining up with TRBD1. The length of the CDR3 is 16 residues. Germline CDR1 SGHNT, CDR2 YENEEA. V shed 5 bases, J shed 0 bases, and the junction held 5 bases outside the gene matches. DNA for the CDR3: TGTGCCAGCAGCGGGACAGGCCCCGCGAACACCGGGGAGCTGTTTTTT. Its protein product is CASSGTGPANTGELFF.

V gene TRBV5-1 combines with J gene TRBJ2-5; 8 bases line up with TRBD2. This CDR3 has 15 residues. V dropped 0 bases and J dropped 2; count of bases not matched to a gene: 3. Germline CDR1 SGHRS, CDR2 YFSETQ. The CDR3 protein is CASSLDPGGQETQYF. CDR3 bases: TGCGCCAGCAGCTTGGACCCGGGGGGGCAAGAGACCCAGTACTTC.

V usage is TRBV7-6 and J usage is TRBJ2-1; tentatively, D is TRBD2 (6 bases). Germline values: CDR1 SGHVS, CDR2 FNYEAQ. Trimming removed 2 bases from V and 6 bases from J, with 11 bases in between. This CDR3 has 14 amino acids. The CDR3 loop is CASSLSLAINEQFF. The CDR3 region has the DNA TGTGCCAGCAGCTTAAGTCTAGCGATCAATGAGCAGTTCTTC.

The chain recombines TRBV9 with TRBJ2-1; D is perhaps TRBD1 (5 bases). The germline V and J ends were trimmed by 1 base and 10 bases, with 18 bases remaining between them. CDR1 SGDLS and CDR2 YYNGEE come from the germline V gene. There are 15 residues in the CDR3. The CDR3 loop reads CASSVQLGISGEQFF. The CDR3, as DNA: TGTGCCAGCAGCGTACAGCTCGGTATATCAGGGGAGCAGTTCTTC.

J is TRBJ1-2 and V is TRBV5-4, with D unclear. Germline CDR1 SGHNT, CDR2 YYREEE (reference sequence). The ends were cut back, 4 bases at V and 2 bases at J, with 6 bases in the middle. CDR3 length: 12 amino acids. CDR3 bases: TGTGCCAGCAGCGGGAGGAACTATGGCTACACCTTC. Amino acid sequence: CASSGRNYGYTF.

V usage is TRBV18 and J usage is TRBJ2-1, with 7 nucleotides matching TRBD1. V was clipped by 1 base and J by 7 bases; unmatched bases: 7. Germline V gene lookup returns CDR1 KGHSH and CDR2 LQKENI. The CDR3 consists of 15 residues. This CDR3 reads CASSPRQGDTNEQFF. The CDR3 DNA reads TGTGCCAGCTCACCACGGCAGGGGGATACGAATGAGCAGTTCTTC.

The rearrangement links TRBV5-1 to TRBJ1-5, with D unresolved. Germline V lookup: CDR1 SGHRS, CDR2 YFSETQ. The CDR3 loop spans 13 amino acids. Trimming removed 0 bases at V and 4 bases at J, with 5 bases between. CDR3 region: CASSLDSNQPQHF. As DNA, the CDR3 is TGCGCCAGCAGCTTGGACAGTAATCAGCCCCAGCATTTT.

V and J are TRBV7-6 and TRBJ2-2; 8 bases fit TRBD1. The CDR3 spans 15 residues. CDR1 and CDR2 (germline): SGHVS, FNYEAQ. V shed 5 bases and J 4 bases; nucleotides not matched to a gene: 6. Here the CDR3 DNA reads TGTGCCAGCAGCAGCGACAGGGGTACCACCGGGGAGCTGTTTTTT. Its protein product is CASSSDRGTTGELFF.

V and J are TRBV28 and TRBJ1-2; D ambiguous. Germline CDR1 MDHEN, CDR2 SYDVKM. CDR3 size: 12 residues. V lost 3 bases, J lost 4 bases, and 6 bases lay in between. This CDR3 reads CASSFSGYGYTF. CDR3 nucleotides: TGTGCCAGCAGTTTTAGTGGCTATGGCTACACCTTC.

The chain couples TRBV6-5 to TRBJ1-6; TRBD1 agrees at 7 bases. Germline lookup yields CDR1 MNHEY and CDR2 SVGAGI. The CDR3 consists of 14 residues. The V and J ends lost 5 bases and 6 bases, in that order; junction bases with no gene match: 4. CDR3 protein: CASSMGQSNSPLHF. CDR3 bases: TGTGCCAGCAGTATGGGACAGTCTAATTCACCCCTCCACTTT.

The V gene is TRBV6-5, the J gene TRBJ2-3; the match to TRBD1 covers 7 bases. With 2 bases clipped from V and 0 bases from J, the junction kept 5 bases outside the gene matches. CDR3 length: 16 amino acids. CDR1 is MNHEY, CDR2 SVGAGI, per germline. The CDR3 region has the DNA TGTGCCAGCAGTTACCGACAGGGCCTTAGCACAGATACGCAGTATTTT. Residues: CASSYRQGLSTDTQYF.

This chain links TRBV7-2 with TRBJ1-2, with 9 positions matching TRBD1. The ends lost 5 bases at V and 4 bases at J; junction bases unmatched: 2. The CDR3 runs to 13 residues. Germline loops: CDR1 SGHTA, CDR2 FQGNSA. CDR3: CASSPTGGYGYTF. In DNA form, the CDR3 reads TGTGCCAGCAGCCCGACAGGGGGCTATGGCTACACCTTC.

The rearrangement links TRBV28 to TRBJ1-1; 8 bases map to TRBD1. V was clipped by 2 bases and J by 2 bases; unmatched bases: 10. This CDR3 is built from 17 residues. The V gene's germline CDR1 is MDHEN and CDR2 SYDVKM. CDR3 DNA sequence: TGTGCCAGCAGTTTACCTGGGCAGGGGGCCGGAAACACTGAAGCTTTCTTT. It codes for CASSLPGQGAGNTEAFF.

This sequence joins TRBV4-2 and TRBJ2-7; 10 nucleotides align to TRBD2. This CDR3 is 16 amino acids long. The J segment lost 6 bases and the V segment lost 1 base, leaving 9 bases of the junction unmatched. Germline loops: CDR1 LGHNA, CDR2 YNFKEQ. The CDR3 spells CASSQVDSGGASEQYF. In DNA, the CDR3 is TGTGCCAGCAGCCAAGTGGACAGCGGGGGGGCCAGCGAGCAGTACTTC.

The chain combines TRBV7-9 with TRBJ1-5, with D uncertain. CDR3 length equals 14 residues. Germline lookup yields CDR1 SEHNR and CDR2 FQNEAQ (reference sequence). The V end was cut by 3 bases, the J end by 1 base, with 7 bases between. The CDR3 DNA reads as TGTGCCAGCAGCTTGCCGGGAAGCAATCAGCCCCAGCATTTT. Translated: CASSLPGSNQPQHF.

The rearrangement joins TRBV14 to TRBJ1-3; 9 bases are shared with TRBD1. Trimming cost V 3 bases and J 4 bases; bases outside gene matches: 10. The CDR3 runs 17 residues. Looked up from germline, CDR1 is SGHDN and CDR2 is FVKESK. DNA of the CDR3: TGTGCCAGCAGCCAGAGCTTGGGACAGGGCCACGGAAACACCATATATTTT. This codes for CASSQSLGQGHGNTIYF.

V usage is TRBV5-4 and J usage is TRBJ2-3; 13 bases agree with TRBD2. The CDR3 is 16 residues long. Germline V gene data show CDR1 as SGHNT and CDR2 as YYREEE (reference sequence). Trimming removed 4 bases from V and 0 bases from J; junction bases left unmatched: 2. The chain's CDR3 is CASSPGLAGSTDTQYF. The CDR3 nucleotides are TGTGCCAGCAGCCCGGGACTAGCGGGAAGCACAGATACGCAGTATTTT.

The chain carries TRBV28 and TRBJ2-2; D unresolved. Deletions cut 6 bases from V and 2 bases from J, with 7 bases between. The length of the CDR3 is 13 residues. Looked up from germline, CDR1 is MDHEN and CDR2 is SYDVKM. The CDR3 DNA follows: TGTGCCAGCAGCCTTCTAAACACCGGGGAGCTGTTTTTT. It encodes CASSLLNTGELFF.

The rearrangement joins TRBV7-3 to TRBJ1-1; 12 nucleotides align to TRBD1. V lost 3 bases and J lost 5; bases outside the gene matches: 7. CDR3 size: 16 residues. Germline-derived CDR1 and CDR2 are SGHTA and FQGTGA. The CDR3 sequence is CASSFTGTGGLTEAFF. The DNA of the CDR3 is TGTGCCAGCAGCTTCACCGGGACAGGGGGCCTGACTGAAGCTTTCTTT.